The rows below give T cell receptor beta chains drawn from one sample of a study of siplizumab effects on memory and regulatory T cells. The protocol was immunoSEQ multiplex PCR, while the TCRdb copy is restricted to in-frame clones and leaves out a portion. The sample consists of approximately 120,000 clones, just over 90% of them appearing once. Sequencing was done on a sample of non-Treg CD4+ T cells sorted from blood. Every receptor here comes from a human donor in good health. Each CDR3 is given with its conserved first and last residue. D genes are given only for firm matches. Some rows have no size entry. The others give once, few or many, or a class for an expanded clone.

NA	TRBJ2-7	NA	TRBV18	TGTGCCAGCTCACCACCGCAGCAATTAATAGCCTACGAGCAGTACTTC	CASSPPQQLIAYEQYF
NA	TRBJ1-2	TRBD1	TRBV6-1	TGTGCCAGCAGTGAAGACTACAGGGGCTATGGCTACACCTTC	CASSEDYRGYGYTF
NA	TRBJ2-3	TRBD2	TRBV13	TGTGCCAGCAGCATGCCGATGACTAGCGGGTACACTAGCACAGATACGCAGTATTTT	CASSMPMTSGYTSTDTQYF
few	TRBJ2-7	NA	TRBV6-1	TGTGCCAGCAGTGACAGCCTCTACGAGCAGTACTTC	CASSDSLYEQYF
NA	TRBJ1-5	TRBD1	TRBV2	TGTGCCAGCACAGGACAGGGGATGGGTTATAGCAATCAGCCCCAGCATTTT	CASTGQGMGYSNQPQHF
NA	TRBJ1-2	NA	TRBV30	TGTGCCTGGAGTGGGGGGACATTTAGTTACACCTTC	CAWSGGTFSYTF
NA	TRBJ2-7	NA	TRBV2	TGTGCCAGCAGGAGGTCCGGGTTTGGCGAGCAGTACTTC	CASRRSGFGEQYF
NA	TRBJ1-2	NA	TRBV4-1	TGCGCCAGCACCTCTCGGGGGCCGAACGATGGCTACACCTTC	CASTSRGPNDGYTF
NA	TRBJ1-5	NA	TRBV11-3	TGTGCCAGCAGCTTACCCAATCAGCCCCAGCATTTT	CASSLPNQPQHF
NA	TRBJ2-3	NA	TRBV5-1	TGCGCCAGCAGCTTGGCGCGAACAGATACGCAGTATTTT	CASSLARTDTQYF
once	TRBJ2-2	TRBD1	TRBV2	TGTGCCAGCCGTCCGACAGGGGGCACCGGGGAGCTGTTTTTT	CASRPTGGTGELFF